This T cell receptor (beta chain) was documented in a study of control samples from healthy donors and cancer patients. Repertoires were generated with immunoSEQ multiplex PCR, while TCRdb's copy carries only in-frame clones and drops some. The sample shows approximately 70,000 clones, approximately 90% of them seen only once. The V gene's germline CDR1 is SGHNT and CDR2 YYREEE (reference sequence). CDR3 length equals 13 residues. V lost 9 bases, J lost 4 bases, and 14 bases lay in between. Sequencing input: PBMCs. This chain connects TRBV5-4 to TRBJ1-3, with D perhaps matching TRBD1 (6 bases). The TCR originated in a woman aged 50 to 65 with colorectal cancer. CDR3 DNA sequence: TGTGCCACCTCTTCCAGGGGAGGAAACACCATATATTTT. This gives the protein CATSSRGGNTIYF.